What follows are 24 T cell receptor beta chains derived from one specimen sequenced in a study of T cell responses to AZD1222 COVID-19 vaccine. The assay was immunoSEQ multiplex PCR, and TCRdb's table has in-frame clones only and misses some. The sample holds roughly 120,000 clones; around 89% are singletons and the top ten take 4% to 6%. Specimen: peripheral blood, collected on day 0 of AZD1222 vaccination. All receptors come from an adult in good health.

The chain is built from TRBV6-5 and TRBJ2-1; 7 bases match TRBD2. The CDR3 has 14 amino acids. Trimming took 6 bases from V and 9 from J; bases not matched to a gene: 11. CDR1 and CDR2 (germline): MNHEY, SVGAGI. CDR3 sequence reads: CASRAPSGAPEQFF. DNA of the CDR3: TGTGCCAGCAGGGCTCCCAGCGGGGCCCCTGAGCAGTTCTTC.

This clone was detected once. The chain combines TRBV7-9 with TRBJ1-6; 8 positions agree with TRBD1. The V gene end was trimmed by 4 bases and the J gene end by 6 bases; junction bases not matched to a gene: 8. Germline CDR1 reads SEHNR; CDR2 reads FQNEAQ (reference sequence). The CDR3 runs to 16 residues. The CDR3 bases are TGTGCCAGCAGCTCCACGCAGGGGGCATTTAATTCACCCCTCCACTTT. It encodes CASSSTQGAFNSPLHF. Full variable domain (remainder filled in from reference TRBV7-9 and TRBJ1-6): DTGVSQNPRHKITKRGQNVTFRCDPISEHNRLYWYRQTLGQGPEFLTYFQNEAQLEKSRLLSDRFSAERPKGSFSTLEIQRTEQGDSAMYLCASSSTQGAFNSPLHFGNGTRLTVT.

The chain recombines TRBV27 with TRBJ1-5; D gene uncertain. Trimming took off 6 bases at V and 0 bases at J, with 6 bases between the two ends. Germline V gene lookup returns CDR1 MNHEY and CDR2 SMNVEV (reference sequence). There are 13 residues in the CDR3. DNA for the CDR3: TGTGCCAGCAGGGAAACTAGCAATCAGCCCCAGCATTTT. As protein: CASRETSNQPQHF.

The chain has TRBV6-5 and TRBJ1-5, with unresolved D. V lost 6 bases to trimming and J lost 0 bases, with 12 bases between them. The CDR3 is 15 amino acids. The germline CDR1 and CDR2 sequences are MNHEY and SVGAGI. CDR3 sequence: CASRPVFNSNQPQHF. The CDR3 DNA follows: TGTGCCAGCAGGCCCGTTTTTAATAGCAATCAGCCCCAGCATTTT.

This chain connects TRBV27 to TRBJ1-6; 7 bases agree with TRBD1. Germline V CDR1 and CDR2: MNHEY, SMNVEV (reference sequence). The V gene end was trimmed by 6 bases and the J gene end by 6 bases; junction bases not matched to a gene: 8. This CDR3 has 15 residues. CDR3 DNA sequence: TGTGCCAGCAGCTCATACAGGGGCGGTAATTCACCCCTCCACTTT. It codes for CASSSYRGGNSPLHF.

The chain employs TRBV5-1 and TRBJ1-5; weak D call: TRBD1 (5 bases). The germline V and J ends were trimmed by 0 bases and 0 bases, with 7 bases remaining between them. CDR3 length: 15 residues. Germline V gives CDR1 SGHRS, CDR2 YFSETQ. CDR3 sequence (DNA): TGCGCCAGCAGCTTGGGGGGCTATAGCAATCAGCCCCAGCATTTT. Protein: CASSLGGYSNQPQHF.

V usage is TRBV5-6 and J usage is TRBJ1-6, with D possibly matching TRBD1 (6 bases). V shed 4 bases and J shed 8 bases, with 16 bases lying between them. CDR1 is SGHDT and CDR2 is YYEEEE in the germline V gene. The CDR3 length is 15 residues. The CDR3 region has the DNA TGTGCCAGCAGCCAGAGCGGGACACGCTATTCACCCCTCCACTTT. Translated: CASSQSGTRYSPLHF.

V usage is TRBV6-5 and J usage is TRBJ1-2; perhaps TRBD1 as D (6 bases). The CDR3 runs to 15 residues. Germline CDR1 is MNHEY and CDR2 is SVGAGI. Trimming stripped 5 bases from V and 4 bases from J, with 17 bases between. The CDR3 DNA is TGTGCCAGCAGTCAAACCCCCGGACAGACCTATGGCTACACCTTC. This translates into CASSQTPGQTYGYTF.

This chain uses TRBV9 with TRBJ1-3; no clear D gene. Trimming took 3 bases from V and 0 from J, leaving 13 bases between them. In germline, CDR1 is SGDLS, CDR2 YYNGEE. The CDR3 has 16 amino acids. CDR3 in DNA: TGTGCCAGCAGCGGGTTAGACGGCCGCTCTGGAAACACCATATATTTT. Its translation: CASSGLDGRSGNTIYF.

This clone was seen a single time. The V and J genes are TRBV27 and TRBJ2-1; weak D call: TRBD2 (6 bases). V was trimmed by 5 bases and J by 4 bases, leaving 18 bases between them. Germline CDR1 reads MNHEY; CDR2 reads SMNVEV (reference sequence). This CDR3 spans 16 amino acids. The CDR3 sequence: CASSGMKTRLYNEQFF. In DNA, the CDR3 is TGTGCCAGCAGTGGAATGAAGACTAGGCTGTACAATGAGCAGTTCTTC.

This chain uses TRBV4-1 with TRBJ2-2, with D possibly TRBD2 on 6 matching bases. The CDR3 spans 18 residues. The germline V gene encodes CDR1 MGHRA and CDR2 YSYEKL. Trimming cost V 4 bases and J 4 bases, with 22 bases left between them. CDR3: CASSPRDGKQRVTGELFF. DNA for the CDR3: TGCGCCAGCAGCCCGCGGGACGGAAAGCAAAGGGTCACCGGGGAGCTGTTTTTT.

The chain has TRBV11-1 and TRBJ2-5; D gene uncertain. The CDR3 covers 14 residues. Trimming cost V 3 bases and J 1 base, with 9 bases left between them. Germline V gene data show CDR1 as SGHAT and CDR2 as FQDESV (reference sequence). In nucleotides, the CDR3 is TGTGCCAGCAGCTTGGACGGACCCCAAGAGACCCAGTACTTC. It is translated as CASSLDGPQETQYF.

The CDR3 sequence is CASSNKGQGNSPLHF. CDR3 coding DNA: TGTGCCAGCAGCAATAAGGGACAGGGGAATTCACCCCTCCACTTT. The J gene is TRBJ1-6, the V gene TRBV7-2, with 10 bases fitting TRBD1. J was trimmed by 7 bases and V by 5 bases; bases with no gene match: 5. CDR1 and CDR2 (germline): SGHTA, FQGNSA. CDR3 length: 15 residues.

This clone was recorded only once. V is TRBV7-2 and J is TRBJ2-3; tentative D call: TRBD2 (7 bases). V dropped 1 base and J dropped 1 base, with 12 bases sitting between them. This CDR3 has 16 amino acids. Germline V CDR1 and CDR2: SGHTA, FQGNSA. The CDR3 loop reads CASSLVGGAGTDTQYF. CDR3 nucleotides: TGTGCCAGCAGCTTAGTAGGGGGGGCCGGCACAGATACGCAGTATTTT. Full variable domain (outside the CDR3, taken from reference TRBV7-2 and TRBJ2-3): GAGVSQSPSNKVTEKGKDVELRCDPISGHTALYWYRQSLGQGLEFLIYFQGNSAPDKSGLPSDRFSAERTGGSVSTLTIQRTQQEDSAVYLCASSLVGGAGTDTQYFGPGTRLTVL.

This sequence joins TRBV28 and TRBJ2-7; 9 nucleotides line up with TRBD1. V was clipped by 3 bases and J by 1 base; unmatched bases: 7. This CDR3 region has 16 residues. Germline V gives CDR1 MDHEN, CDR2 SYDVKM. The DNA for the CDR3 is TGTGCCAGCAGTTTCTTAGGGACAGGGCTGTCCTACGAGCAGTACTTC. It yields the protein CASSFLGTGLSYEQYF.

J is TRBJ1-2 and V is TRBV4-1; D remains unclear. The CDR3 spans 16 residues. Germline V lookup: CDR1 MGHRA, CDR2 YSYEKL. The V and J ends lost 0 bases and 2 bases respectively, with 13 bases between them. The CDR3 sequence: CASSQDAFGPNYGYTF. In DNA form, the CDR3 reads TGCGCCAGCAGCCAAGACGCTTTCGGCCCGAACTATGGCTACACCTTC.

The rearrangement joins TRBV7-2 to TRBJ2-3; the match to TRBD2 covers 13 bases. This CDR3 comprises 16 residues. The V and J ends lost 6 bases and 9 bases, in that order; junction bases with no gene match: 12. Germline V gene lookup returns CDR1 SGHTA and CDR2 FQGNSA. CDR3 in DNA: TGTGCCAGCAGGCCCACTAGCGGGGGGGCGAAGGGCACGCAGTATTTT. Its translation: CASRPTSGGAKGTQYF.

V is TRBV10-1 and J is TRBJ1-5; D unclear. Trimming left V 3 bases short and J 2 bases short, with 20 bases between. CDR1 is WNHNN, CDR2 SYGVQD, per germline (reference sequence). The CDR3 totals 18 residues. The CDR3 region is CASSEKGSRSSGNQPQHF. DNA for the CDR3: TGCGCCAGCAGTGAAAAGGGTTCCCGAAGTAGTGGCAATCAGCCCCAGCATTTT.

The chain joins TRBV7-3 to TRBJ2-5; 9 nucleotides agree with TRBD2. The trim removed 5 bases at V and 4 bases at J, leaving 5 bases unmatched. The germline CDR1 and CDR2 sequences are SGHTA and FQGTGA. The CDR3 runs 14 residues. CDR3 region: CASSPRSGGETQYF. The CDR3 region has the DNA TGTGCCAGCAGCCCCCGTAGCGGGGGAGAGACCCAGTACTTC.

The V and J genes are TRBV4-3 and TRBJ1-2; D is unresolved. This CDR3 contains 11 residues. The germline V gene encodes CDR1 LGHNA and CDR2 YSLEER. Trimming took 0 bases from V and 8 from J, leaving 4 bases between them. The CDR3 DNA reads TGCGCCAGCAGCCAAGATGGGGGCTACACCTTC. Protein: CASSQDGGYTF.

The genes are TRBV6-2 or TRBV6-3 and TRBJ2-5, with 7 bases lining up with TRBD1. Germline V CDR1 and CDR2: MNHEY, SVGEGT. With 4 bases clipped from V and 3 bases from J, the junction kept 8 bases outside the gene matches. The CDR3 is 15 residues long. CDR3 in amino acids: CASSSSRQGKETQYF. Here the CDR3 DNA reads TGTGCCAGCAGTTCCAGCCGACAGGGTAAAGAGACCCAGTACTTC.

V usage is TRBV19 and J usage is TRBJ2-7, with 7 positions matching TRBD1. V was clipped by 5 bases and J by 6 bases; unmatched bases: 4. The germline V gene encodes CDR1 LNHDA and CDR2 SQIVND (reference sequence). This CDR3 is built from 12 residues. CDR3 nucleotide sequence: TGTGCCAGTAGTCTCGGGACAGCCGAGCAGTACTTC. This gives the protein CASSLGTAEQYF.

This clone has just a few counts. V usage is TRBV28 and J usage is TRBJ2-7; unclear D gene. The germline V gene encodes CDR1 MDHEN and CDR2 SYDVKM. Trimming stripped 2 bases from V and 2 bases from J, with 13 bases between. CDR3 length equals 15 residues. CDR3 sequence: CASSLAVFGTYEQYF. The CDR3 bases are TGTGCCAGCAGTTTAGCGGTTTTTGGGACCTACGAGCAGTACTTC.

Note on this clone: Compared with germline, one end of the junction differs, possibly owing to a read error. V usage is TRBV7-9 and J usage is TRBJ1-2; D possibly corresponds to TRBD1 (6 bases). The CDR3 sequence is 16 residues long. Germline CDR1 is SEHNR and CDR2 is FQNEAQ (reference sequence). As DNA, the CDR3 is TGTGCCAGCAGATTAGGGGGAGTGGATTCGGGTAGGGGCTACACCTTC. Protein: CASRLGGVDSGRGYTF.